Below, one T cell receptor (beta chain) is given with its context. Antigen specificity is unknown. The data belong to a study of CD8 T cells in ankylosing spondylitis. The study's findings and limits: Ankylosing spondylitis blood appeared to carry a characteristic TCR beta motif of roughly eight highly homologous variants.

TCRdb recomputed calls from the 5' RACE reads with MiXCR, one row per CDR3 protein. This repertoire shows 200,000 to 250,000 distinct CDR3 sequences, around 10% found once; its top ten account for 6% to 8.5%. The sample taken for sequencing was blood, either unsorted or a sorted T cell fraction (not recorded which). The TCR comes from a male donor with ankylosing spondylitis or in good health (not recorded which).

This CDR3 reads CASSFEGRGSEKLFF. The DNA for the CDR3 is TGTGCCAGCAGTTTCGAGGGCAGGGGTAGTGAAAAACTGTTTTTT. The chain has TRBV12-3 or TRBV12-4 and TRBJ1-4, with D possibly TRBD1 on 6 matching bases. Trimming pared 3 bases from V and 7 bases from J, leaving 15 bases between. The CDR3 is 15 residues long.